The 32 T cell receptor beta chains below come from one sample, sequenced in a study of blood T cell repertoires in COVID-19. Sequencing was performed with immunoSEQ multiplex PCR; in TCRdb, only in-frame clones are kept and a portion is missing. The sample consists of 300,000 to 400,000 clones, roughly 90% of them appearing once. Sequenced material: PBMCs or T cells enriched from blood (not recorded which). These receptors were taken from a man aged 55-75 years who had recovered from COVID-19.

The chain couples TRBV18 to TRBJ1-1; no clear D gene. Germline CDR1 and CDR2: KGHSH and LQKENI. The CDR3 is made up of 13 amino acids. Trimming removed 4 bases at V and 3 bases at J, with 9 bases between. CDR3 nucleotides: TGTGCCAGCTCACTACAGAGAGACACTGAAGCTTTCTTT. This sequence encodes CASSLQRDTEAFF. Full variable domain (remainder filled in from reference TRBV18 and TRBJ1-1): NAGVMQNPRHLVRRRGQEARLRCSPMKGHSHVYWYRQLPEEGLKFMVYLQKENIIDESGMPKERFSAEFPKEGPSILRIQQVVRGDSAAYFCASSLQRDTEAFFGQGTRLTVV.

The sample holds one count of this clone. The V call is TRBV6-1, the J call TRBJ1-4, with no clear D. From germline, CDR1 is MNHNS and CDR2 SASEGT. V lost 2 bases, J lost 3 bases, and 10 bases lay in between. This CDR3 is built from 15 residues. CDR3 amino acids: CASSENSSPNEKLFF. CDR3 DNA sequence: TGTGCCAGCAGTGAAAATAGCAGCCCTAATGAAAAACTGTTTTTT.

This chain connects TRBV2 to TRBJ2-1; tentatively, D is TRBD2 (5 bases). Trimming took off 5 bases at V and 6 bases at J, with 11 bases between the two ends. Germline V gene sequence: CDR1 SNHLY, CDR2 FYNNEI. The CDR3 sequence is 13 residues long. The CDR3 sequence: CASSNVGGNEQFF. The CDR3 DNA reads TGTGCCAGCAGTAACGTTGGAGGCAATGAGCAGTTCTTC. The full variable domain, its missing parts supplied by reference TRBV2 and TRBJ2-1, is EPEVTQTPSHQVTQMGQEVILRCVPISNHLYFYWYRQILGQKVEFLVSFYNNEISEKSEIFDDQFSVERPDGSNFTLKIRSTKLEDSAMYFCASSNVGGNEQFFGPGTRLTVL.

The sample holds one count of this clone. The chain recombines TRBV30 with TRBJ1-5, with D tentatively TRBD1 (5 bases). The germline gives CDR1 GTSNPN, CDR2 SVGIG (reference sequence). The CDR3 is 16 residues long. The ends were cut back, 2 bases at V and 5 bases at J, with 19 bases in the middle. The CDR3 here is CAWSTPGTPGDQPQHF. The CDR3 nucleotides are TGTGCCTGGAGTACCCCCGGGACTCCTGGCGATCAGCCCCAGCATTTT.

J is TRBJ2-3 and V is TRBV9; D is ambiguous. V was clipped by 0 bases and J by 0 bases, with 11 bases between them. Germline V lookup: CDR1 SGDLS, CDR2 YYNGEE. This CDR3 is built from 16 residues. CDR3 residues: CASSVGGPPSTDTQYF. CDR3 coding DNA: TGTGCCAGCAGCGTAGGAGGTCCACCTAGCACAGATACGCAGTATTTT.

The CDR3 here is CASSEFSTGELFF. DNA for the CDR3: TGTGCCAGCAGTGAATTTAGCACCGGGGAGCTGTTTTTT. The rearrangement joins TRBV2 to TRBJ2-2; no firm D call. Trimming stripped 2 bases from V and 4 bases from J, with 5 bases between. The CDR3 is made up of 13 amino acids. The germline V gene encodes CDR1 SNHLY and CDR2 FYNNEI.

The chain employs TRBV15 and TRBJ1-2; perhaps TRBD1 as D (5 bases). The V gene's germline CDR1 is LNHNV and CDR2 YYDKDF (reference sequence). CDR3 size: 14 residues. The V gene lost 1 base and the J gene lost 10 bases, with 16 bases spanning the gap. CDR3 DNA sequence: TGTGCCACCAGCAGAGGGTCAGGACGCGGGACCTACACCTTC. This translates into CATSRGSGRGTYTF.

The chain couples TRBV6-5 to TRBJ1-3, with 10 nucleotides matching TRBD1. The CDR3 consists of 14 residues. Germline CDR1 and CDR2: MNHEY and SVGAGI. V was pared by 6 bases and J by 6 bases, with 5 bases of the junction left unmatched. CDR3 sequence reads: CASRTGTGVNTIYF. CDR3 coding DNA: TGTGCCAGCAGAACCGGGACAGGGGTAAACACCATATATTTT.

The chain recombines TRBV6-5 with TRBJ2-1, with D perhaps matching TRBD1 (5 bases). The CDR3 covers 13 residues. V lost 6 bases and J 5 bases, leaving 11 bases between the germline ends. Germline V CDR1 and CDR2: MNHEY, SVGAGI. The CDR3 protein is CASRRTNDNEQFF. DNA of the CDR3: TGTGCCAGCAGAAGGACAAACGACAATGAGCAGTTCTTC.

The genes are TRBV19 and TRBJ2-1, with TRBD2 matching over 7 bases. Germline assignment: CDR1 LNHDA and CDR2 SQIVND (reference sequence). Trimming cost V 5 bases and J 9 bases; bases outside gene matches: 13. The CDR3 has 15 amino acids. This CDR3 reads CASSSGRKLAIEQFF. DNA for the CDR3: TGTGCCAGTAGTTCAGGCCGAAAACTAGCGATTGAGCAGTTCTTC.

The chain uses TRBV18 and TRBJ2-1, with 8 bases matching TRBD2. Germline trimming cut 1 base from V and 2 bases from J; bases unmatched to any gene: 7. Looked up from germline, CDR1 is KGHSH and CDR2 is LQKENI. CDR3 length: 17 amino acids. The CDR3 is CASSPLLGGGTYNEQFF. CDR3 bases: TGTGCCAGCTCACCACTGCTCGGCGGGGGGACCTACAATGAGCAGTTCTTC.

J is TRBJ1-2 and V is TRBV5-1; 9 bases are shared with TRBD1. CDR1 and CDR2 from the germline V gene are SGHRS and YFSETQ. The CDR3 has 16 amino acids. V was clipped by 4 bases and J by 4 bases; unmatched bases: 11. The CDR3: CASSPYPGQGGYGYTF. The CDR3, as DNA: TGCGCCAGCAGCCCGTATCCGGGACAGGGAGGCTATGGCTACACCTTC.

The V and J genes are TRBV9 and TRBJ2-1; possible D gene TRBD1, 6 bases. The V gene lost 4 bases and the J gene lost 9 bases, with 14 bases spanning the gap. CDR1 and CDR2 (germline): SGDLS, YYNGEE. The CDR3 spans 13 residues. The chain's CDR3 is CASSPPRGIEQFF. The DNA of the CDR3 is TGTGCCAGCAGCCCCCCGAGGGGGATTGAGCAGTTCTTC.

The V gene is TRBV3-1 (or the pseudogene TRBV3-2), the J gene TRBJ2-3; D might be TRBD1 (5 bases). The CDR3 runs 14 residues. Germline CDR1 LGHDT, CDR2 YNNKEL (reference sequence). Trimming pared 3 bases from V and 8 bases from J, leaving 15 bases between. This CDR3 reads CASSQDGFQGTQYF. Here the CDR3 DNA reads TGTGCCAGCAGCCAGGATGGGTTTCAGGGTACGCAGTATTTT.

The rearrangement joins TRBV5-1 to TRBJ2-7; D is perhaps TRBD1 (5 bases). Per the germline V gene, CDR1 is SGHRS and CDR2 is YFSETQ. This CDR3 is built from 16 residues. The ends were cut back, 6 bases at V and 6 bases at J, with 25 bases in the middle. CDR3 protein: CASIEGAGWGNSEQYF. In DNA, the CDR3 is TGCGCCAGCATCGAAGGGGCAGGTTGGGGAAATAGCGAGCAGTACTTC.

The rearrangement uses TRBV27 and TRBJ1-1, with D possibly matching TRBD1 (6 bases). Per germline, CDR1 MNHEY and CDR2 SMNVEV (reference sequence). The CDR3 has 14 residues. The V end was cut by 6 bases, the J end by 5 bases, with 16 bases between. The DNA of the CDR3 is TGTGCCAGCAGGAGCACAGGGAGGGGAACTGAAGCTTTCTTT. It codes for CASRSTGRGTEAFF.

The genes are TRBV28 and TRBJ1-2; no clear D. V was cut by 7 bases and J by 2 bases, with 11 bases left in between. Germline-derived CDR1 and CDR2 are MDHEN and SYDVKM. The CDR3 has 13 amino acids. CDR3 amino acids: CASKGRENYGYTF. For the CDR3, the DNA is TGTGCCAGCAAAGGACGGGAGAACTATGGCTACACCTTC.

This chain connects TRBV5-1 to TRBJ2-3, with 7 bases identical to TRBD2. The J segment lost 1 base and the V segment lost 0 bases, leaving 5 bases of the junction unmatched. Germline V gene lookup returns CDR1 SGHRS and CDR2 YFSETQ. This CDR3 comprises 16 residues. The CDR3 DNA reads TGCGCCAGCAGCTTGGGAGGGCTAGCGGGCACAGATACGCAGTATTTT. Translating gives CASSLGGLAGTDTQYF.

The chain uses TRBV7-2 and TRBJ1-5, with 7 bases fitting TRBD1. Trimming at V came to 8 bases and at J to 7 bases, leaving 8 bases not matched to a gene. The CDR3 has 13 amino acids. CDR1 and CDR2 from the germline V gene are SGHTA and FQGNSA. The CDR3 reads CASGFLQGQPQHF. The CDR3 DNA follows: TGTGCCAGCGGATTCCTACAGGGGCAGCCCCAGCATTTT.

This chain links TRBV4-2 with TRBJ1-5; 7 bases are shared with TRBD1. The CDR3 is made up of 14 amino acids. The germline V gene has CDR1 LGHNA and CDR2 YNFKEQ. V shed 1 base and J 7 bases; nucleotides not matched to a gene: 4. In DNA form, the CDR3 reads TGTGCCAGCAGCCAAGGACAGGGAGAACAGCCCCAGCATTTT. This gives the protein CASSQGQGEQPQHF.

V usage is TRBV11-2 and J usage is TRBJ2-3; 9 positions match TRBD2. Germline loops: CDR1 SGHAT, CDR2 FQNNGV. Losses at the gene ends were 2 bases for V and 2 bases for J; bases not matched to a gene: 11. The CDR3 totals 18 residues. CDR3 sequence (DNA): TGTGCCAGCAGCTTAAATATAGCGGGGGTGCCGGCCACAGATACGCAGTATTTT. Protein product: CASSLNIAGVPATDTQYF.

This chain connects TRBV6-1 to TRBJ1-3; D is unresolved. Germline V gene sequence: CDR1 MNHNS, CDR2 SASEGT. V was pared by 2 bases and J by 0 bases, with 14 bases between. The CDR3 length is 17 residues. The CDR3 coding sequence is TGTGCCAGCAGTGAAATCTCGGGAATCGGCTCTGGAAACACCATATATTTT. It encodes CASSEISGIGSGNTIYF.

This chain joins TRBV30 and TRBJ1-1, with D uncertain. Trimming shortened V by 4 bases and J by 6 bases, and 15 bases separated the two germline ends. The germline gives CDR1 GTSNPN, CDR2 SVGIG (reference sequence). The CDR3 is 13 amino acids. The CDR3 spells CAWIGLPGAEAFF. The CDR3, as DNA: TGTGCCTGGATCGGACTCCCTGGGGCTGAAGCTTTCTTT.

The chain couples TRBV7-2 to TRBJ2-2, with D hard to call. The ends were cut back, 1 base at V and 4 bases at J, with 16 bases in the middle. This CDR3 contains 17 residues. Per the germline V gene, CDR1 is SGHTA and CDR2 is FQGNSA. The CDR3 sequence: CASSLGPDFRATGELFF. The DNA for the CDR3 is TGTGCCAGCAGCTTAGGGCCCGACTTTCGTGCCACCGGGGAGCTGTTTTTT.

This clone was counted a single time. V gene TRBV19 combines with J gene TRBJ2-5, with a possible D match to TRBD2 (6 bases). Looked up from germline, CDR1 is LNHDA and CDR2 is SQIVND (reference sequence). The V gene lost 2 bases and the J gene lost 2 bases, with 9 bases spanning the gap. CDR3 length equals 14 residues. The CDR3 is CASSIRLAQETQYF. The CDR3 coding sequence is TGTGCCAGTAGTATACGGCTAGCGCAAGAGACCCAGTACTTC.

The chain has TRBV27 and TRBJ1-1; TRBD1 agrees at 9 bases. The CDR3 spans 15 residues. In germline, CDR1 is MNHEY, CDR2 SMNVEV (reference sequence). Germline trimming cut 8 bases from V and 2 bases from J; bases unmatched to any gene: 9. The CDR3 nucleotides read TGTGCCAGCCGCCGGGACAGGGCTTTAAACACTGAAGCTTTCTTT. The encoded protein is CASRRDRALNTEAFF.

The chain carries TRBV7-2 and TRBJ2-1, with 9 bases matching TRBD1. V lost 5 bases to trimming and J lost 8 bases; unmatched junction nucleotides: 10. Germline CDR1 reads SGHTA; CDR2 reads FQGNSA. This CDR3 spans 15 amino acids. In DNA form, the CDR3 reads TGTGCCAGCAGCCCAGGGACAGGGCGGGGGTATGAGCAGTTCTTC. It encodes CASSPGTGRGYEQFF.

The chain recombines TRBV7-9 with TRBJ2-7; 9 bases fit TRBD1. In germline, CDR1 is SEHNR, CDR2 FQNEAQ (reference sequence). V trimming: 7 bases; J trimming: 4 bases; junction bases outside the gene matches: 5. The CDR3 is 13 residues long. CDR3 sequence: CASTGTGSYEQYF. In nucleotides, the CDR3 is TGTGCCAGCACAGGGACAGGGAGTTACGAGCAGTACTTC.

The chain joins TRBV5-6 to TRBJ2-3; 11 bases align to TRBD2. CDR3 length equals 16 residues. Looked up from germline, CDR1 is SGHDT and CDR2 is YYEEEE. J was trimmed by 2 bases and V by 4 bases; bases with no gene match: 6. This chain's CDR3 is CASSQVAGGPTDTQYF. The CDR3 bases are TGTGCCAGCAGCCAAGTAGCGGGGGGGCCCACAGATACGCAGTATTTT.

V is TRBV19 and J is TRBJ2-1; the D gene is possibly TRBD1 (7 bases). Germline V gene sequence: CDR1 LNHDA, CDR2 SQIVND (reference sequence). Trimming removed 1 base from V and 7 bases from J, with 17 bases in between. CDR3 size: 16 residues. The CDR3 sequence is CASSIAGGDRVNEQFF. The CDR3 DNA reads as TGTGCCAGTAGTATAGCCGGCGGGGACAGAGTAAATGAGCAGTTCTTC.

This clone was seen only once. The J gene is TRBJ1-2, the V gene TRBV25-1; the match to TRBD1 covers 10 bases. CDR1 and CDR2 (germline): MGHDK, SYGVNS. The junction had 4 bases not matched to a gene; V was cut back by 3 bases and J by 6 bases. The CDR3 sequence is 14 residues long. CDR3 in amino acids: CASSEGQGRHGYTF. In DNA form, the CDR3 reads TGTGCCAGCAGTGAGGGACAGGGGCGTCATGGCTACACCTTC.

The genes are TRBV5-1 and TRBJ2-7, with TRBD2 matching 12 bases. The CDR3 is 16 residues long. V lost 4 bases to trimming and J lost 3 bases; unmatched junction nucleotides: 8. CDR1 SGHRS and CDR2 YFSETQ come from the germline V gene. CDR3 in amino acids: CASSISGLAGGYEQYF. The CDR3 DNA is TGCGCCAGCAGCATCTCGGGACTAGCGGGTGGCTACGAGCAGTACTTC.